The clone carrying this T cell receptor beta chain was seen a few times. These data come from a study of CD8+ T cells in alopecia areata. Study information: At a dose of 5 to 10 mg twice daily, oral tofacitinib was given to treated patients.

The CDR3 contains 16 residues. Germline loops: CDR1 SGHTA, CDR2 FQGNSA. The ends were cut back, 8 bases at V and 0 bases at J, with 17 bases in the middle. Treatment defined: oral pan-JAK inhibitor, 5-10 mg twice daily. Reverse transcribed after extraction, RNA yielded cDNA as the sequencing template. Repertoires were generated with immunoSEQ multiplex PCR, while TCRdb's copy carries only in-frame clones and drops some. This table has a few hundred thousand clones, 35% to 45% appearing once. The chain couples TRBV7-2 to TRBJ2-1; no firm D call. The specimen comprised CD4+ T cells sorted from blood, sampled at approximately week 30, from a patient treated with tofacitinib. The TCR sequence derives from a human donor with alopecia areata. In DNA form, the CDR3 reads TGTGCCAGCCCCCCGTTGGGCCTTAGCTCCTACAATGAGCAGTTCTTC. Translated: CASPPLGLSSYNEQFF.